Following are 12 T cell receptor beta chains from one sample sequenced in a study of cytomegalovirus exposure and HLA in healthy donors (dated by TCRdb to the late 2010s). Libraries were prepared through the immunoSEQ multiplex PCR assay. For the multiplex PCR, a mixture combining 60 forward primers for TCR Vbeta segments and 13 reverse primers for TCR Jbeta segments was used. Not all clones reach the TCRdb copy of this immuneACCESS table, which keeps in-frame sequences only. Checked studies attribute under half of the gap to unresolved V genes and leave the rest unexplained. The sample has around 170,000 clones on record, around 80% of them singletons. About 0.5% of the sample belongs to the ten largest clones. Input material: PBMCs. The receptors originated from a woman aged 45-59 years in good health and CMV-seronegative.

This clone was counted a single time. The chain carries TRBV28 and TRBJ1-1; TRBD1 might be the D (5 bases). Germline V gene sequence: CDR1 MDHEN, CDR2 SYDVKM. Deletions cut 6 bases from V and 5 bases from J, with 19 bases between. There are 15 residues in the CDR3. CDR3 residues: CASSDGGLGETEAFF. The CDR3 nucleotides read TGTGCCAGCAGCGACGGGGGACTAGGGGAAACTGAAGCTTTCTTT.

The CDR3 sequence is CASSFNRGGETQYF. The CDR3, as DNA: TGTGCCAGCAGCTTTAACAGGGGTGGGGAGACCCAGTACTTC. This chain joins TRBV7-6 and TRBJ2-5, with TRBD1 identical over 7 bases. Germline V gives CDR1 SGHVS, CDR2 FNYEAQ. J lost 5 bases, V lost 3 bases, and 6 bases had no gene match. This CDR3 is built from 14 residues.

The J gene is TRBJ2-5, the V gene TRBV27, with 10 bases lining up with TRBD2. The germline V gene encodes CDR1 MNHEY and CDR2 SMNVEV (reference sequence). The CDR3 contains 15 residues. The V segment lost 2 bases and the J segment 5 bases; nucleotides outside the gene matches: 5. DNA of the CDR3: TGTGCCAGCAGTTTAGAACTAGCGGGAATGGAGACCCAGTACTTC. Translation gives CASSLELAGMETQYF.

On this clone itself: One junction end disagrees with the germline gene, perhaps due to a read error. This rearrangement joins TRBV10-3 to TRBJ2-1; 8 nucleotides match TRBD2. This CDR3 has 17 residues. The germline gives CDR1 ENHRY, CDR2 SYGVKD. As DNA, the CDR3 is TGTGCCATCAGTGGGGCCCCGGCGGGAGGAGAATACAGTGAGCAGTTCTTC. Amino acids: CAISGAPAGGEYSEQFF.

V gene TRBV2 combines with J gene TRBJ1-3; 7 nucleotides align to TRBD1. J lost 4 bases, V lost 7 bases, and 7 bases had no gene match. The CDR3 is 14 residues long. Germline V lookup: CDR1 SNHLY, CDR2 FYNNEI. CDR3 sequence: CASKDRANGNTIYF. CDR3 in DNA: TGTGCCAGCAAAGACAGGGCCAACGGAAACACCATATATTTT.

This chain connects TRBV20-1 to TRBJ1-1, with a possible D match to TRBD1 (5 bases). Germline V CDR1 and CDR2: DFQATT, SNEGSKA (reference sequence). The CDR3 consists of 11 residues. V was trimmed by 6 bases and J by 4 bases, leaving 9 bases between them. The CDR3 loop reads CSAQGGTEAFF. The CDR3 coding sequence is TGCAGTGCCCAGGGAGGCACTGAAGCTTTCTTT.

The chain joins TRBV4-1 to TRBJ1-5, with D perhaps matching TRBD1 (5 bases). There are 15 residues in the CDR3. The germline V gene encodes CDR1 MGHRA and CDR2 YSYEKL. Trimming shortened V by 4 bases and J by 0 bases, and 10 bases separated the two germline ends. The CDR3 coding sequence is TGCGCCAGCAGCCCACAGGTTTTTAGCAATCAGCCCCAGCATTTT. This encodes CASSPQVFSNQPQHF.

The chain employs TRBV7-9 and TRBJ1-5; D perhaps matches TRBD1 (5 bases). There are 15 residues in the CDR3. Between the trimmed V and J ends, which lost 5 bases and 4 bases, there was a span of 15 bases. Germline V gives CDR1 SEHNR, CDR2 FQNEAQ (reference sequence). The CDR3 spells CASSRQGGENQPQHF. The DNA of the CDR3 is TGTGCCAGCAGCCGTCAGGGAGGGGAGAATCAGCCCCAGCATTTT.

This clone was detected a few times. CDR3: CASSEGRREVYF. The DNA for the CDR3 is TGTGCCAGCAGTGAAGGGCGGCGTGAAGTATATTTT. The V and J genes are TRBV2 and TRBJ1-3; D uncertain. The CDR3 contains 12 residues. V lost 1 base, J lost 14 bases, and 12 bases lay in between. The germline gives CDR1 SNHLY, CDR2 FYNNEI.

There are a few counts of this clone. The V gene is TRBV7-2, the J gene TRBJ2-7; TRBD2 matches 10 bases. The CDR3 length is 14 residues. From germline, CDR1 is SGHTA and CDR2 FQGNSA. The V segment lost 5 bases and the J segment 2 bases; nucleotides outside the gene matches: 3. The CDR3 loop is CASSLGLAAYEQYF. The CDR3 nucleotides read TGTGCCAGCAGCCTAGGACTAGCGGCCTACGAGCAGTACTTC.

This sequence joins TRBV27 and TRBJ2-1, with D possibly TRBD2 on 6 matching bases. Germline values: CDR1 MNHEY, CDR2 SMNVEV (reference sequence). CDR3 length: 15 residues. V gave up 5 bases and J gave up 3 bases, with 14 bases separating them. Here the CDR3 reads CASSPAGGDYNEQFF. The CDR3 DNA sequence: TGTGCCAGCAGTCCCGCCGGAGGGGACTACAATGAGCAGTTCTTC.

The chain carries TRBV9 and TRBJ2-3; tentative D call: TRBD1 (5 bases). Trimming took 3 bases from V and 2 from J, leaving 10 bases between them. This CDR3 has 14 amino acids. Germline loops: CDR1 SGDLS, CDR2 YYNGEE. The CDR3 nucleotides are TGTGCCAGCAGCGCAGGGCGGATCACAGATACGCAGTATTTT. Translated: CASSAGRITDTQYF.